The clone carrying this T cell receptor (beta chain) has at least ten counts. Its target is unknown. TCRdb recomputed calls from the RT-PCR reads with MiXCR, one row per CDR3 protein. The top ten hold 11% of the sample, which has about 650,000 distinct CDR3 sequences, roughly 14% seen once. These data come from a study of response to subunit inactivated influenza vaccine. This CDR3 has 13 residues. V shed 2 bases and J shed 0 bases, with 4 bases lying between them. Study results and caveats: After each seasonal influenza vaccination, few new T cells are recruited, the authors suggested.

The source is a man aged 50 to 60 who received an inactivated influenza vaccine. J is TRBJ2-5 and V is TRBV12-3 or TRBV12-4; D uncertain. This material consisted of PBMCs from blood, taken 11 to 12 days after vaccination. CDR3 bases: TGTGCCAGCAGTTTAAAGTACCAAGAGACCCAGTACTTC. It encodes CASSLKYQETQYF.